The 7 T cell receptor beta chains given below trace back to one sample, sequenced in a study of cytomegalovirus exposure and HLA in healthy donors. It was with 60 Vbeta and 13 Jbeta primers that the PCR ran. TCRdb's table, derived via immunoSEQ multiplex PCR, lists solely in-frame clones and lacks some. The profile covers some 100,000 clones, with 75% to 85% appearing a single time and more than 0.95% taken by the ten largest. The source material was PBMCs. The receptor set was obtained from a woman aged 18-30 years in good health and CMV-seronegative.

The CDR3 spells CASSIAGTSGEETQYF. CDR3 sequence (DNA): TGTGCCAGTAGTATAGCAGGCACTAGCGGGGAAGAGACCCAGTACTTC. The chain links TRBV19 to TRBJ2-5; 10 bases fit TRBD2. This CDR3 region has 16 residues. The trim removed 1 base at V and 3 bases at J, leaving 5 bases unmatched. CDR1 LNHDA and CDR2 SQIVND come from the germline V gene (reference sequence).

In regard to this clone: The conserved final phenylalanine or tryptophan is absent from the CDR3, which likely points to a read error. The DNA is omitted, as the CDR3 cannot be located on it reliably, and the CDR3 follows TCRdb's listing. The gene calls are TRBV19 and TRBJ1-2; TRBD1 is the table's D call and was not checked against the DNA. The germline CDR1 and CDR2 sequences are LNHDA and SQIVND (reference sequence). The CDR3 spans 14 residues, counting both ends. This CDR3 reads CASSNRDTSSVTSL.

The chain employs TRBV4-1 and TRBJ2-4, with 7 nucleotides matching TRBD1. The germline CDR1 and CDR2 sequences are MGHRA and YSYEKL. The trim removed 4 bases at V and 0 bases at J, leaving 6 bases unmatched. This CDR3 has 16 amino acids. The CDR3 is CASSPTGDTAKNIQYF. CDR3 DNA: TGCGCCAGCAGCCCAACAGGGGACACAGCCAAAAACATTCAGTACTTC.

This chain uses TRBV6-5 with TRBJ1-2; tentative D call: TRBD1 (5 bases). The CDR3 is made up of 12 amino acids. V gave up 5 bases and J gave up 3 bases, with 7 bases separating them. From germline, CDR1 is MNHEY and CDR2 SVGAGI. The CDR3 DNA is TGTGCCAGCAGTCAAGGGGACTATGGCTACACCTTC. It specifies CASSQGDYGYTF.

J is TRBJ1-1 and V is TRBV11-2; TRBD1 matches 8 bases. The V gene's germline CDR1 is SGHAT and CDR2 FQNNGV. The CDR3 is 14 amino acids. The ends lost 0 bases at V and 5 bases at J; junction bases unmatched: 2. This CDR3 is CASSLDRQGTEAFF. The CDR3, as DNA: TGTGCCAGCAGCTTAGATAGACAGGGGACTGAAGCTTTCTTT. Using reference TRBV11-2 and TRBJ1-1 for the parts outside the CDR3, the full variable domain is EAGVAQSPRYKIIEKRQSVAFWCNPISGHATLYWYQQILGQGPKLLIQFQNNGVVDDSQLPKDRFSAERLKGVDSTLKIQPAKLEDSAVYLCASSLDRQGTEAFFGQGTRLTVV.

The V call is TRBV28, the J call TRBJ2-3; no clear D. Looked up from germline, CDR1 is MDHEN and CDR2 is SYDVKM. This CDR3 comprises 13 residues. V lost 4 bases and J lost 1, with 6 bases in between. The CDR3 loop is CASSSLGTDTQYF. The DNA of the CDR3 is TGTGCCAGCAGTTCCCTTGGCACAGATACGCAGTATTTT.

The rearrangement joins TRBV12-5 to TRBJ2-7, with D perhaps TRBD1 (5 bases). V was shortened by 9 bases and J by 4 bases, with 10 bases between the two germline ends. The CDR3 is made up of 11 amino acids. Germline V gene data show CDR1 as LGHNT and CDR2 as FRNRAP. The CDR3 DNA sequence: TGTGCTAGCAGCACAGGTTACGAGCAGTACTTC. This encodes CASSTGYEQYF.